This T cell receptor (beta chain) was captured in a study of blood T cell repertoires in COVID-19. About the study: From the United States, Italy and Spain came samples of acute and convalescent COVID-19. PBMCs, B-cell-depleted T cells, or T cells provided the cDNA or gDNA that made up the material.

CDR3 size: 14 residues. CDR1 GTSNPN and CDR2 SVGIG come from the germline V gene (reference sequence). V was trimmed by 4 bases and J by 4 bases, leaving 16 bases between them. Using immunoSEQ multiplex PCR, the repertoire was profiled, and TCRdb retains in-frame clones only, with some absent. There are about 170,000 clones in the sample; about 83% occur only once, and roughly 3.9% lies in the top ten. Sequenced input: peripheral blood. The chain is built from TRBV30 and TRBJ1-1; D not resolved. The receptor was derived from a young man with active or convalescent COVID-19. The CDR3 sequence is CAWIPGLGGTEAFF. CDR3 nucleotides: TGTGCCTGGATTCCGGGGTTGGGAGGCACTGAAGCTTTCTTT.